The 18 T cell receptor beta chains presented below share a single source sample, sequenced in a study of T cell responses to AZD1222 COVID-19 vaccine. Clones were sequenced by immunoSEQ multiplex PCR, and TCRdb holds only the in-frame ones, with some missing. The sample includes about 160,000 clones, 91% seen only once; the top ten take about 1.9%. Material: peripheral blood, obtained on day 0 of AZD1222 vaccination. Source of these receptors: an adult in good health.

The chain is built from TRBV11-2 and TRBJ1-3; tentative D call: TRBD1 (5 bases). The ends were cut back, 4 bases at V and 2 bases at J, with 9 bases in the middle. The CDR3 length is 14 residues. In germline, CDR1 is SGHAT, CDR2 FQNNGV. CDR3 coding DNA: TGTGCCAGCAGCTCAATAGGGGCTGGAAACACCATATATTTT. Translated, it gives CASSSIGAGNTIYF.

CDR3 nucleotides: TGTGCCAGCAGCTTGGTGGGGGTTAATCAGCCCCAGCATTTT. Its protein product is CASSLVGVNQPQHF. This chain uses TRBV5-4 with TRBJ1-5; possible D gene TRBD1, 5 bases. Trimming took 0 bases from V and 4 from J, leaving 8 bases between them. This CDR3 comprises 14 residues. In germline, CDR1 is SGHNT, CDR2 YYREEE (reference sequence).

The CDR3: CASSPTLERLAGDTQYF. The CDR3 bases are TGTGCCAGCAGTCCAACCCTCGAAAGGCTAGCGGGGGATACGCAGTATTTT. The rearrangement joins TRBV7-2 to TRBJ2-3; 9 bases align to TRBD2. Per the germline V gene, CDR1 is SGHTA and CDR2 is FQGNSA. The CDR3 length is 17 residues. V was pared by 6 bases and J by 6 bases, with 16 bases of the junction left unmatched.

There are a few counts of this clone. The V gene is TRBV10-3, the J gene TRBJ2-3; D is perhaps TRBD2 (6 bases). The CDR3 extends over 14 amino acids. Trimming removed 11 bases from V and 3 bases from J, with 18 bases in between. CDR1 is ENHRY, CDR2 SYGVKD, per germline. CDR3 sequence (DNA): TGTGCCGCCAGTGCTGTACTAGCAACAGATACGCAGTATTTT. The encoded protein is CAASAVLATDTQYF.

This clone occurred once. The chain combines TRBV12-3 or TRBV12-4 with TRBJ1-2, with TRBD1 as a possible D gene (6 bases). The V end lost 6 bases, the J end lost 10 bases, and 12 bases lay between the germline ends. This CDR3 comprises 11 residues. The CDR3: CASRRTASYTF. The CDR3 coding sequence is TGTGCCAGCAGGAGGACAGCTTCCTACACCTTC.

The CDR3 protein is CASSYARQGLNYGYTF. CDR3 nucleotides: TGTGCCAGCAGTTATGCCCGACAGGGGCTCAACTATGGCTACACCTTC. J is TRBJ1-2 and V is TRBV6-5, with 8 bases matching TRBD1. With V trimmed by 3 bases and J by 2 bases, 8 bases remained unmatched. Germline loops: CDR1 MNHEY, CDR2 SVGAGI. This CDR3 contains 16 residues.

J is TRBJ2-5 and V is TRBV2; 8 nucleotides align to TRBD1. CDR1 SNHLY and CDR2 FYNNEI come from the germline V gene. The length of the CDR3 is 14 residues. V lost 7 bases to trimming and J lost 2 bases; unmatched junction nucleotides: 6. The CDR3 sequence is CASTGQGNQETQYF. Here the CDR3 DNA reads TGTGCCAGCACCGGACAGGGTAATCAAGAGACCCAGTACTTC.

The chain carries TRBV27 and TRBJ2-3; TRBD2 aligns across 10 bases. V dropped 1 base and J dropped 7; count of bases not matched to a gene: 8. This CDR3 is 16 amino acids long. Germline CDR1 is MNHEY and CDR2 is SMNVEV (reference sequence). CDR3 nucleotide sequence: TGTGCCAGCAGTTTATATTCGGGACTAGCGATAAATACGCAGTATTTT. Translating gives CASSLYSGLAINTQYF.

The chain combines TRBV2 with TRBJ1-1; D not resolved. CDR3 size: 12 residues. Trimming took 6 bases from V and 3 from J, leaving 8 bases between them. Germline V gene sequence: CDR1 SNHLY, CDR2 FYNNEI. The CDR3 here is CASSREYTEAFF. In DNA form, the CDR3 reads TGTGCCAGCAGCCGAGAATACACTGAAGCTTTCTTT.

This chain connects TRBV18 to TRBJ1-2, with TRBD1 identical over 10 bases. Germline V gene sequence: CDR1 KGHSH, CDR2 LQKENI. J gave up 7 bases and V 4 bases, and 9 bases lay outside the gene matches. The CDR3 is 15 residues long. The CDR3 sequence: CASSQKDRGLVGYTF. Written as DNA, the CDR3 is TGTGCCAGCTCACAGAAAGACAGGGGGCTCGTTGGCTACACCTTC.

The chain recombines TRBV6-1 with TRBJ1-4, with D unclear. CDR1 is MNHNS, CDR2 SASEGT, per germline. The length of the CDR3 is 20 residues. V was clipped by 1 base and J by 4 bases, with 25 bases between them. The CDR3: CASSEESRGSPWLNNEKLFF. CDR3 sequence (DNA): TGTGCCAGCAGTGAAGAGAGTCGAGGGTCCCCCTGGTTGAATAATGAAAAACTGTTTTTT.

The genes are TRBV19 and TRBJ1-1, with TRBD1 as a possible D gene (5 bases). CDR1 LNHDA and CDR2 SQIVND come from the germline V gene (reference sequence). V was shortened by 5 bases and J by 6 bases, with 16 bases between the two germline ends. CDR3 length equals 14 residues. DNA of the CDR3: TGTGCCAGTAGTCAGGAGGGCCCGGGACCTGAAGCTTTCTTT. Protein sequence: CASSQEGPGPEAFF.

The chain employs TRBV20-1 and TRBJ2-3, with D unresolved. The V end lost 3 bases, the J end lost 6 bases, and 19 bases lay between the germline ends. Germline values: CDR1 DFQATT, CDR2 SNEGSKA (reference sequence). The CDR3 sequence is 15 residues long. The CDR3 loop is CSASSVYRVADTQYF. CDR3 coding DNA: TGCAGTGCTAGTTCGGTCTACCGCGTAGCTGATACGCAGTATTTT.

The chain joins TRBV7-2 to TRBJ2-1; 8 bases agree with TRBD2. Losses at the gene ends were 4 bases for V and 7 bases for J; bases not matched to a gene: 9. The CDR3 extends over 15 amino acids. Germline V gene data show CDR1 as SGHTA and CDR2 as FQGNSA. The CDR3 DNA is TGTGCCAGCAGCTCACTACTAGCGGACAGTAATGAGCAGTTCTTC. This translates into CASSSLLADSNEQFF. The whole variable domain, remainder taken from reference TRBV7-2 and TRBJ2-1, is GAGVSQSPSNKVTEKGKDVELRCDPISGHTALYWYRQSLGQGLEFLIYFQGNSAPDKSGLPSDRFSAERTGGSVSTLTIQRTQQEDSAVYLCASSSLLADSNEQFFGPGTRLTVL.

The V gene is TRBV24-1, the J gene TRBJ1-1, with no clear D. The CDR3 length is 14 residues. Germline CDR1 is KGHDR and CDR2 is SFDVKD. The V end lost 3 bases, the J end lost 2 bases, and 9 bases lay between the germline ends. CDR3 region: CATSDRDGNTEAFF. The CDR3 DNA reads TGTGCCACCAGTGATCGAGACGGAAACACTGAAGCTTTCTTT.

The chain joins TRBV27 to TRBJ1-6; TRBD1 might be the D (5 bases). Germline assignment: CDR1 MNHEY and CDR2 SMNVEV (reference sequence). With 10 bases removed from V and 6 bases from J, the gap between germline ends came to 13 bases. The CDR3 has 13 amino acids. CDR3 sequence reads: CATRRGGNSPLHF. The CDR3 DNA reads as TGTGCCACCCGGCGGGGCGGTAATTCACCCCTCCACTTT.

V is TRBV4-3 and J is TRBJ2-1; no reliable D call. The V end was cut by 0 bases, the J end by 8 bases, with 14 bases between. The CDR3 consists of 15 residues. Germline V CDR1 and CDR2: LGHNA, YSLEER. The CDR3: CASSQEIVTGYEQFF. CDR3 coding DNA: TGCGCCAGCAGCCAAGAAATTGTCACCGGGTATGAGCAGTTCTTC.

V usage is TRBV25-1 and J usage is TRBJ2-5; the match to TRBD1 covers 7 bases. The CDR3 has 15 residues. The junction had 5 bases not matched to a gene; V was cut back by 2 bases and J by 2 bases. Germline V lookup: CDR1 MGHDK, CDR2 SYGVNS. The CDR3 DNA reads TGTGCCAGCAGTGAACGGACAGGACCGCAAGAGACCCAGTACTTC. Translation: CASSERTGPQETQYF.